This T cell receptor beta chain is from a study of blood T cell repertoires in COVID-19. Overall study: The study drew acute and convalescent COVID-19 samples from the United States, Italy and Spain. T cells, B-cell-depleted T cells, or PBMCs supplied cDNA or gDNA.

Original processing methods: Amplification of reference gene primers was used by the study to estimate nucleated cell counts. Data came from immunoSEQ multiplex PCR; TCRdb stores just in-frame clones and leaves some out. V, J and clone size reflect that table, while D and trimming were determined from the DNA. The sample has about 120,000 clones; around 80% are singletons. The CDR3 length is 15 residues. Trimming cost V 1 base and J 6 bases; bases outside gene matches: 0. The germline V gene has CDR1 MGHRA and CDR2 YSYEKL. This chain links TRBV4-1 with TRBJ2-3, with 14 nucleotides matching TRBD2. The source is a man aged 65-85 years with acute or convalescent COVID-19. Sequences were obtained from peripheral blood. DNA of the CDR3: TGCGCCAGCAGCCAAGGACTAGCGGGGGGGGATACGCAGTATTTT. Translating gives CASSQGLAGGDTQYF.